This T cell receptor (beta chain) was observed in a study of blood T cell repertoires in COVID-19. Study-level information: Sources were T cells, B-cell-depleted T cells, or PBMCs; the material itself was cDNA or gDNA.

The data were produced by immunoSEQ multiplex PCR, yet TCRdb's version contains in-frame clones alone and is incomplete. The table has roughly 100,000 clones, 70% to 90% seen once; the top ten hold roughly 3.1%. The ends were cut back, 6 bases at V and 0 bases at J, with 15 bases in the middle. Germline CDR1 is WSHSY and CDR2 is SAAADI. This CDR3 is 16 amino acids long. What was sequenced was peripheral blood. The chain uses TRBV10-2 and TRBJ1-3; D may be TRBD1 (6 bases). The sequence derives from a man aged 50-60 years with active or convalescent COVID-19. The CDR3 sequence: CASRDWTASSGNTIYF. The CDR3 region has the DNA TGCGCCAGCAGGGATTGGACAGCCAGCTCTGGAAACACCATATATTTT.